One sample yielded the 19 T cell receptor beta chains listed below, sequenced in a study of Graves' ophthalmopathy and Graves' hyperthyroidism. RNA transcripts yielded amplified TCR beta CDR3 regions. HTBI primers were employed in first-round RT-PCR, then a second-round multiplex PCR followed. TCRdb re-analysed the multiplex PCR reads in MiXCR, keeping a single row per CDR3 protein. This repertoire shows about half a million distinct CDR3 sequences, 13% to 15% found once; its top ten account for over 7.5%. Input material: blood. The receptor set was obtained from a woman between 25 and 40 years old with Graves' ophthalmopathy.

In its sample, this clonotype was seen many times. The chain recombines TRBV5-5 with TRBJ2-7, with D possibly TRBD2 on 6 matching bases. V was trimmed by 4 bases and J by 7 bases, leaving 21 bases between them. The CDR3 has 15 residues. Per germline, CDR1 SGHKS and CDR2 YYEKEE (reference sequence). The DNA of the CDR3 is TGTGCCAGCAGCAGGAGGGACCTCCTACAGGCTGAGCAGTACTTC. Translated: CASSRRDLLQAEQYF.

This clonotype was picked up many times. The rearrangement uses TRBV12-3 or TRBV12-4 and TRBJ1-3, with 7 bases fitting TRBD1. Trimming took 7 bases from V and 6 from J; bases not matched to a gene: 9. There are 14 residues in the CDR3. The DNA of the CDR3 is TGTGCCAGCAACCAACAGGGGAGCGTAAACACCATATATTTT. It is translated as CASNQQGSVNTIYF.

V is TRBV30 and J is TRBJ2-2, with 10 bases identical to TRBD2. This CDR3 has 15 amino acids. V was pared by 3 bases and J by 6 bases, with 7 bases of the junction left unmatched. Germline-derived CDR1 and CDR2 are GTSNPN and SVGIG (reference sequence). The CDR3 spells CAWRPAGGVAGELFF. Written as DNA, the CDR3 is TGTGCCTGGAGGCCAGCGGGAGGGGTCGCCGGGGAGCTGTTTTTT.

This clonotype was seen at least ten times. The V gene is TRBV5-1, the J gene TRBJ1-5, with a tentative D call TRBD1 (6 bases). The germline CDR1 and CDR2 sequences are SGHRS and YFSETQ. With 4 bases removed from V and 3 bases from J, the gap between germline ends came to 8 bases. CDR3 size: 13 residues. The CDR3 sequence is CASSGGHNQPQHF. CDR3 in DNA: TGCGCCAGCAGCGGGGGGCACAATCAGCCCCAGCATTTT.

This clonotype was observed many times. CDR3 sequence (DNA): TGTGCCAGCAGTTACAGTATATCCTACGAGCAGTACTTC. This gives the protein CASSYSISYEQYF. The chain has TRBV6-2 or TRBV6-3 and TRBJ2-7; D gene uncertain. Deletions cut 2 bases from V and 1 base from J, with 6 bases between. The germline CDR1 and CDR2 sequences are MNHEY and SVGEGT. The CDR3 runs to 13 residues.

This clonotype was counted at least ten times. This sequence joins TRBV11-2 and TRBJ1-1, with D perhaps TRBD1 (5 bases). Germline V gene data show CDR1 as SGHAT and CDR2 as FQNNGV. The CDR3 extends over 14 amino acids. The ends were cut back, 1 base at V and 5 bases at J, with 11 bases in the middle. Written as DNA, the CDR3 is TGTGCCAGCAGCTTAGTTCAGGGTTTTACTGAAGCTTTCTTT. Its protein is CASSLVQGFTEAFF.

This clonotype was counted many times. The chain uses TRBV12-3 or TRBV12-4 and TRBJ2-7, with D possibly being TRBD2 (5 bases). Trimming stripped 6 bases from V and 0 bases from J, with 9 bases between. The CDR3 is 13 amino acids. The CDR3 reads CASRLTSSYEQYF. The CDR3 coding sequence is TGTGCCAGCAGACTCACTAGCTCCTACGAGCAGTACTTC.

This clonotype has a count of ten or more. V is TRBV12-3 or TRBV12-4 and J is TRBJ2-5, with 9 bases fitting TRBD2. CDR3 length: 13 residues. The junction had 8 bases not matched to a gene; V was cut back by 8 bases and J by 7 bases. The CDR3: CASWLAGVGTQYF. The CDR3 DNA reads TGTGCCAGCTGGTTAGCGGGAGTAGGGACCCAGTACTTC.

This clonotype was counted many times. As DNA, the CDR3 is TGTGCCAGCAGCTTGAGGCCCCGCTCTCAAGAGACCCAGTACTTC. This gives the protein CASSLRPRSQETQYF. The rearrangement joins TRBV5-8 to TRBJ2-5; no definite D call. The CDR3 extends over 15 amino acids. Per germline, CDR1 SGHTS and CDR2 YDEGEE. Trimming pared 1 base from V and 2 bases from J, leaving 12 bases between.

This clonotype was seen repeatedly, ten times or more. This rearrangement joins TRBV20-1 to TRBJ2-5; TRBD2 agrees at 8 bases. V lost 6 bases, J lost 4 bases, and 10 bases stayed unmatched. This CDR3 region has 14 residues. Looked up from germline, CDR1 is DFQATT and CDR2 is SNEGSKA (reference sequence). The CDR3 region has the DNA TGCAGTGCGTCTCCGGGACTAGTTTTAGAGACCCAGTACTTC. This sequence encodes CSASPGLVLETQYF.

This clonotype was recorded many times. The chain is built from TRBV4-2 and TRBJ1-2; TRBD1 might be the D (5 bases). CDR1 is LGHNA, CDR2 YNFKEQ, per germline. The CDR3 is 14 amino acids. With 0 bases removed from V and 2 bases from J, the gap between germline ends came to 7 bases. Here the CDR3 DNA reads TGTGCCAGCAGCCAAGAGGGGGACAACTATGGCTACACCTTC. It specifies CASSQEGDNYGYTF.

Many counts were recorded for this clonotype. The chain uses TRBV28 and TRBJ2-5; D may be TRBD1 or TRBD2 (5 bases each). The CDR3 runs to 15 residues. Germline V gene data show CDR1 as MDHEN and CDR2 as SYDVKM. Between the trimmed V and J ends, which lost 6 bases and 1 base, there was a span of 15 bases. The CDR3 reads CASRSWGPPQETQYF. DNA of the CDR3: TGTGCCAGCAGGTCTTGGGGACCGCCCCAAGAGACCCAGTACTTC.

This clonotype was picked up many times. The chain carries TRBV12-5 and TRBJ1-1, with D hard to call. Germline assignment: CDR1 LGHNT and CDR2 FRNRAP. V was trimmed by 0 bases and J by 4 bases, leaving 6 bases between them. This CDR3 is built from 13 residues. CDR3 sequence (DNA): TGTGCTAGTGGTTTGGTACGGAGCACTGAAGCTTTCTTT. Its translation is CASGLVRSTEAFF.

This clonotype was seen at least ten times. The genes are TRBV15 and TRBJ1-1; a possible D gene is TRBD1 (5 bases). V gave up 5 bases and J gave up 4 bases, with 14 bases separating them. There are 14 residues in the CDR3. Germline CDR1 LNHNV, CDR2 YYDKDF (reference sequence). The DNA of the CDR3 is TGTGCCACCAGCGGGGGGGGGATTATCACTGAAGCTTTCTTT. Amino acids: CATSGGGIITEAFF.

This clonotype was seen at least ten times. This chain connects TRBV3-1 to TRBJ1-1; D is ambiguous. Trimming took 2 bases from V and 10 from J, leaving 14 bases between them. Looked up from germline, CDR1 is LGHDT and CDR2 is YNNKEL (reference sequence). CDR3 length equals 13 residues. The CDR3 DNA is TGTGCCAGCAGCCAAAATCGGGCTGCGGGAGCTTTCTTT. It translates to CASSQNRAAGAFF.

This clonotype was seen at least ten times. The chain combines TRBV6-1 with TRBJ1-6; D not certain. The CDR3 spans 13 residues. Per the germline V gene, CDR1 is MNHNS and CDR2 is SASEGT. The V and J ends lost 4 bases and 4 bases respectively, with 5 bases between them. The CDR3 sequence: CASSAGYNSPLHF. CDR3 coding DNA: TGTGCCAGCAGTGCGGGGTATAATTCACCCCTCCACTTT.

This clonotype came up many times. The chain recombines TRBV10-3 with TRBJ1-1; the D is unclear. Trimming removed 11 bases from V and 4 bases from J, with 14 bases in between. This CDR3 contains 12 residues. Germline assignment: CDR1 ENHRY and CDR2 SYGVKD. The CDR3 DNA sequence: TGTGCCGCGCGAACCTTGGGCACTGAAGCTTTCTTT. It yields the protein CAARTLGTEAFF.

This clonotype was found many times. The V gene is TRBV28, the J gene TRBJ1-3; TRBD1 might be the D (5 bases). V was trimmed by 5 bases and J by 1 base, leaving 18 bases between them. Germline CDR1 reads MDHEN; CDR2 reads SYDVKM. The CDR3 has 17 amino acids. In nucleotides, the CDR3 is TGTGCCAGCAGTCCATACCCCCAGGGTAAATCTGGAAACACCATATATTTT. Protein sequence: CASSPYPQGKSGNTIYF.

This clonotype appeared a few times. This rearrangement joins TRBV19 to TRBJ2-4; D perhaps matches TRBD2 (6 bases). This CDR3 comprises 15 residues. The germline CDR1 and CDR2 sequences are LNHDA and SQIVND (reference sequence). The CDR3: CVSSPQRAAKNIQYF. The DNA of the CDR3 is TGTGTCAGCTCCCCCCAGCGGGCGGCCAAAAACATTCAGTACTTC. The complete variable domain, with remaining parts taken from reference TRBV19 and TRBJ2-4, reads DGGITQSPKYLFRKEGQNVTLSCEQNLNHDAMYWYRQDPGQGLRLIYYSQIVNDFQKGDIAEGYSVSREKKESFPLTVTSAQKNPTAFYLCVSSPQRAAKNIQYFGAGTRLSVL.